Listed here are 21 T cell receptor beta chains from one sample, sequenced in a study of beta chain features in type 1 diabetes. Antigens of these TCRs are unknown. Expressed TCRB transcripts got sequenced, as all isolated RNA was reverse transcribed. TCRdb's copy holds only in-frame clones and misses some; the assay was immunoSEQ multiplex PCR. The table has more than 250,000 clones, roughly 21% seen once. General study points: Type 1 diabetes patients showed a moderate but significant shortening of TCRB CDR3s in all four CD4+ subsets.

The sequenced sample was naive CD4+ T cells from blood. These receptors all come from a woman aged 40-49 years with type 1 diabetes.

This clone was seen only a few times. The chain recombines TRBV29-1 with TRBJ2-7; possible D gene TRBD1, 6 bases. Germline V gene lookup returns CDR1 SQVTM and CDR2 ANQGSEA. The CDR3 length is 12 residues. V gave up 4 bases and J gave up 3 bases, with 10 bases separating them. In nucleotides, the CDR3 is TGCAGCGTTGCGTACAGGGACTACGAGCAGTACTTC. It is translated as CSVAYRDYEQYF.

This clone was observed a few times. J is TRBJ1-2 and V is TRBV6-5, with unresolved D. This CDR3 is built from 13 residues. CDR1 and CDR2 from the germline V gene are MNHEY and SVGAGI. V shed 7 bases and J shed 3 bases, with 12 bases lying between them. The CDR3 coding sequence is TGTGCCAGCACCCCCCGCGGGGACTATGGCTACACCTTC. It codes for CASTPRGDYGYTF.

J is TRBJ1-1 and V is TRBV18; D may be TRBD1 (5 bases). Per the germline V gene, CDR1 is KGHSH and CDR2 is LQKENI. V was clipped by 0 bases and J by 1 base, with 9 bases between them. The CDR3 is 15 residues long. The chain's CDR3 is CASSPPSQGNTEAFF. DNA of the CDR3: TGTGCCAGCTCACCACCGAGTCAGGGGAACACTGAAGCTTTCTTT.

This clone was counted between two and nine times. V usage is TRBV19 and J usage is TRBJ2-2; D perhaps matches TRBD1 (5 bases). The germline V and J ends were trimmed by 8 bases and 6 bases, with 16 bases remaining between them. In germline, CDR1 is LNHDA, CDR2 SQIVND (reference sequence). CDR3 length: 14 amino acids. The CDR3 sequence is CASRRVPPPGELFF. CDR3 in DNA: TGTGCCAGTCGCAGGGTCCCTCCCCCCGGGGAGCTGTTTTTT.

In this sample, this clone turned up a few times. J is TRBJ1-1 and V is TRBV30; D not certain. Germline assignment: CDR1 GTSNPN and CDR2 SVGIG (reference sequence). Trimming took 0 bases from V and 5 from J, leaving 7 bases between them. This CDR3 contains 12 residues. This CDR3 is CAWSVIRTEAFF. The CDR3 DNA sequence: TGTGCCTGGAGTGTAATTCGGACTGAAGCTTTCTTT.

V is TRBV5-6 and J is TRBJ1-1; TRBD1 aligns across 8 bases. Unmatched junction bases numbered 6, after V lost 5 bases and J lost 6 bases. Germline V gene data show CDR1 as SGHDT and CDR2 as YYEEEE. The CDR3 spans 13 residues. The CDR3 nucleotides read TGTGCCAGCAGTCCGACAGGGGACGCTGAAGCTTTCTTT. It codes for CASSPTGDAEAFF.

This chain uses TRBV5-1 with TRBJ2-3; TRBD1 aligns across 8 bases. Germline CDR1 reads SGHRS; CDR2 reads YFSETQ. J lost 1 base, V lost 2 bases, and 3 bases had no gene match. The CDR3 totals 15 residues. CDR3 sequence: CASSFGQGRTDTQYF. The CDR3 DNA reads TGCGCCAGCAGCTTTGGACAGGGCCGCACAGATACGCAGTATTTT. The whole variable domain, remainder taken from reference TRBV5-1 and TRBJ2-3, is KAGVTQTPRYLIKTRGQQVTLSCSPISGHRSVSWYQQTPGQGLQFLFEYFSETQRNKGNFPGRFSGRQFSNSRSEMNVSTLELGDSALYLCASSFGQGRTDTQYFGPGTRLTVL.

This clone has more than one count but fewer than ten. The chain joins TRBV4-1 to TRBJ2-3; D unclear. The germline V gene encodes CDR1 MGHRA and CDR2 YSYEKL. The CDR3 covers 13 residues. V was pared by 0 bases and J by 6 bases, with 7 bases between. This CDR3 reads CASSQDAADTQYF. CDR3 nucleotides: TGCGCCAGCAGCCAAGATGCAGCGGATACGCAGTATTTT.

The chain has TRBV19 and TRBJ2-1, with 11 bases identical to TRBD2. V lost 3 bases to trimming and J lost 8 bases; unmatched junction nucleotides: 3. This CDR3 is built from 14 residues. Germline V gene data show CDR1 as LNHDA and CDR2 as SQIVND (reference sequence). The CDR3 reads CASSILAGGYEQFF. In nucleotides, the CDR3 is TGTGCCAGTAGTATTCTAGCGGGGGGATATGAGCAGTTCTTC.

This clone was observed a few times. V and J are TRBV11-2 and TRBJ2-7; possibly TRBD2 for D (6 bases). V shed 3 bases and J shed 7 bases, with 10 bases lying between them. Germline-derived CDR1 and CDR2 are SGHAT and FQNNGV. CDR3 size: 12 residues. CDR3 coding DNA: TGTGCCAGCAGCTTTGGAGGGGCTGAGCAGTACTTC. Protein: CASSFGGAEQYF.

The chain couples TRBV7-2 to TRBJ2-7, with unresolved D. V shed 1 base and J shed 3 bases, with 7 bases lying between them. CDR3 length equals 13 residues. Germline V gene sequence: CDR1 SGHTA, CDR2 FQGNSA. The CDR3 spells CASSLVPNYEQYF. The CDR3 DNA is TGTGCCAGCAGCTTAGTTCCTAACTACGAGCAGTACTTC.

This clone was counted a few times. The genes are TRBV5-4 and TRBJ2-1; 7 positions match TRBD2. Trimming at V came to 0 bases and at J to 0 bases, leaving 3 bases not matched to a gene. The CDR3 has 16 amino acids. In germline, CDR1 is SGHNT, CDR2 YYREEE (reference sequence). Here the CDR3 reads CASSLELASSYNEQFF. CDR3 sequence (DNA): TGTGCCAGCAGCTTGGAACTAGCGAGCTCCTACAATGAGCAGTTCTTC.

This clone was counted between two and nine times. This rearrangement joins TRBV27 to TRBJ2-5, with D unclear. The germline gives CDR1 MNHEY, CDR2 SMNVEV (reference sequence). The CDR3 has 13 residues. Trimming stripped 3 bases from V and 0 bases from J, with 5 bases between. Here the CDR3 DNA reads TGTGCCAGCAGTTTTTCGTACCAAGAGACCCAGTACTTC. Protein: CASSFSYQETQYF.

The V and J genes are TRBV7-9 and TRBJ1-4; no definite D call. Germline CDR1 SEHNR, CDR2 FQNEAQ (reference sequence). The CDR3 consists of 14 residues. Trimming left V 5 bases short and J 7 bases short, with 14 bases between. CDR3 bases: TGTGCCAGCAGCGAACTGGGGAGCGGTGAAAAACTGTTTTTT. This translates into CASSELGSGEKLFF.

This chain links TRBV2 with TRBJ2-7; TRBD1 matches 7 bases. The J segment lost 6 bases and the V segment lost 4 bases, leaving 3 bases of the junction unmatched. This CDR3 has 12 residues. CDR1 SNHLY and CDR2 FYNNEI come from the germline V gene. The CDR3 spells CASSVQGTEQYF. CDR3 DNA: TGTGCCAGCAGTGTACAGGGGACCGAGCAGTACTTC.

As for this clone: Different DNA sequences within this sample yield the same CDR3. This CDR3 reads CASSLGQGNQPQHF. CDR3 in DNA: TGTGCCAGCAGCTTGGGACAGGGGAATCAGCCCCAGCATTTT. The V and J genes are TRBV7-9 and TRBJ1-5; 10 nucleotides agree with TRBD1. V gave up 3 bases and J gave up 4 bases; unmatched junction bases: 0. Germline V gene sequence: CDR1 SEHNR, CDR2 FQNEAQ (reference sequence). The CDR3 runs to 14 residues.

This clone has a handful of counts. The chain is built from TRBV5-4 and TRBJ1-1, with TRBD1 matching over 7 bases. Germline CDR1 and CDR2: SGHNT and YYREEE (reference sequence). The CDR3 length is 14 residues. V lost 4 bases and J lost 1; bases outside the gene matches: 4. The CDR3 loop is CASSLGDRNTEAFF. The CDR3 nucleotides are TGTGCCAGCAGCCTGGGGGACAGGAACACTGAAGCTTTCTTT.

The chain combines TRBV27 with TRBJ1-1; 8 positions agree with TRBD1. The germline CDR1 and CDR2 sequences are MNHEY and SMNVEV (reference sequence). This CDR3 has 14 amino acids. Losses at the gene ends were 1 base for V and 8 bases for J; bases not matched to a gene: 6. CDR3 coding DNA: TGTGCCAGCAGTTTATATGCAGGGGGCCTCGAAGCTTTCTTT. Residues: CASSLYAGGLEAFF.

V and J are TRBV5-1 and TRBJ1-2, with TRBD1 as a possible D gene (5 bases). The CDR3 is made up of 16 amino acids. Between the trimmed V and J ends, which lost 2 bases and 0 bases, there was a span of 14 bases. Per the germline V gene, CDR1 is SGHRS and CDR2 is YFSETQ. DNA for the CDR3: TGCGCCAGCAGCTTCACGTACAGGAAACCTAACTATGGCTACACCTTC. Encoded protein: CASSFTYRKPNYGYTF.

This clone has only one observation. V gene TRBV13 combines with J gene TRBJ1-1; TRBD1 is a possible D gene (6 bases). The CDR3 runs to 17 residues. Deletions cut 2 bases from V and 4 bases from J, with 20 bases between. The V gene's germline CDR1 is PRHDT and CDR2 FYEKMQ (reference sequence). This CDR3 reads CASSLRQGTVGITEAFF. Here the CDR3 DNA reads TGTGCCAGCAGCTTAAGGCAGGGGACGGTGGGGATCACTGAAGCTTTCTTT. The full variable domain, with the rest looked up from reference TRBV13 and TRBJ1-1, is AAGVIQSPRHLIKEKRETATLKCYPIPRHDTVYWYQQGPGQDPQFLISFYEKMQSDKGSIPDRFSAQQFSDYHSELNMSSLELGDSALYFCASSLRQGTVGITEAFFGQGTRLTVV.

The chain employs TRBV7-9 and TRBJ2-1; 7 nucleotides align to TRBD1. The CDR3 extends over 15 amino acids. Germline trimming cut 5 bases from V and 5 bases from J; bases unmatched to any gene: 9. Looked up from germline, CDR1 is SEHNR and CDR2 is FQNEAQ (reference sequence). The CDR3 loop reads CASSPPGGLDNEQFF. CDR3 bases: TGTGCCAGCAGCCCCCCAGGGGGATTAGACAATGAGCAGTTCTTC.